This T cell receptor (beta chain) was obtained from a study of cytomegalovirus exposure and HLA in healthy donors. Study-wide context: A prior study identified some 100 million unique TCR beta sequences from about 179 million T cells. Findings of the study overall: Reportedly, cytomegalovirus status was diagnosed with high sensitivity and specificity.

This CDR3 is built from 14 residues. The V gene lost 5 bases and the J gene lost 5 bases, with 15 bases spanning the gap. Per the germline V gene, CDR1 is MNHNS and CDR2 is SASEGT. PCR amplification relied on 60 Vbeta primers (plus 13 Jbeta primers). TCRdb keeps only in-frame clones here, not all; method: immunoSEQ multiplex PCR. Altogether about 160,000 clones are present, around 72% being singletons, with the ten largest covering over 1.2%. About this clone itself: Its target is not known.

Specimen: PBMCs. The origin of this receptor is a young man in good health and CMV-seronegative. This chain joins TRBV6-1 and TRBJ2-5; possibly TRBD2 for D (6 bases). CDR3 nucleotide sequence: TGTGCCAGCAGTCTCGGGAGTCGCACGGAGACCCAGTACTTC. This codes for CASSLGSRTETQYF.